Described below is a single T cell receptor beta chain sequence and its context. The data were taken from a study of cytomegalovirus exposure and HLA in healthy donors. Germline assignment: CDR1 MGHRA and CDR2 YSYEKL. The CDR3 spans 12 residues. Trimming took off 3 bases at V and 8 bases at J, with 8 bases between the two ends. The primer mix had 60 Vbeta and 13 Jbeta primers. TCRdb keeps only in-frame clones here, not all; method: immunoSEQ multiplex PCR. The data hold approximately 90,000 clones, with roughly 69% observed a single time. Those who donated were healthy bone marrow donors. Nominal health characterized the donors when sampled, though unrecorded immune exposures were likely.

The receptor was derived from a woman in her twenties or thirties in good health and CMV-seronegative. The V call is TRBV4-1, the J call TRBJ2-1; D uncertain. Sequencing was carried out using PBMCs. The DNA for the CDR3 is TGCGCCAGCAGCCAGCCCACAGATGAGCAGTTCTTC. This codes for CASSQPTDEQFF.